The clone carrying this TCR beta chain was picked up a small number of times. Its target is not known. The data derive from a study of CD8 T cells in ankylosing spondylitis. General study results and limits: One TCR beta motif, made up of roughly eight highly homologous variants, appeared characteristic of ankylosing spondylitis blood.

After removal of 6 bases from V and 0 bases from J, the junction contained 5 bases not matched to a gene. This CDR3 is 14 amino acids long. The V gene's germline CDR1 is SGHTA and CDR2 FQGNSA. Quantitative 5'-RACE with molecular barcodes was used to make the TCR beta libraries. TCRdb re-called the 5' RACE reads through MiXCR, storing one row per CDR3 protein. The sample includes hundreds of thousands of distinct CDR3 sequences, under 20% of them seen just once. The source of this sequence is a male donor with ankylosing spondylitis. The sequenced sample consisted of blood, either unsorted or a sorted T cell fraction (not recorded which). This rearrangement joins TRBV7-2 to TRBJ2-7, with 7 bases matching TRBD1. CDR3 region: CASREGGPSYEQYF. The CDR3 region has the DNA TGTGCCAGCAGAGAAGGGGGCCCCTCCTACGAGCAGTACTTC.